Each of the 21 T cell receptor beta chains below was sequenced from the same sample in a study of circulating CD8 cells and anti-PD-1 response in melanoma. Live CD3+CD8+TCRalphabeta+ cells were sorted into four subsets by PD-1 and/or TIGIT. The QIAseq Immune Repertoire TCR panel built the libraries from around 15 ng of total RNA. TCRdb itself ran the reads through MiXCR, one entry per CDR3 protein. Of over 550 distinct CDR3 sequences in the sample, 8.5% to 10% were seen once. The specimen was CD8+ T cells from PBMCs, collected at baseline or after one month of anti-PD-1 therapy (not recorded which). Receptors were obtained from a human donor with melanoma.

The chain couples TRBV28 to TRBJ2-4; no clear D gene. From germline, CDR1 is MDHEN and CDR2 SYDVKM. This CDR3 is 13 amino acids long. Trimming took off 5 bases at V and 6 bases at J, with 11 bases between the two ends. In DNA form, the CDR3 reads TGTGCCAGCAGTGCTTTGAGGAGAAACATTCAGTACTTC. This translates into CASSALRRNIQYF. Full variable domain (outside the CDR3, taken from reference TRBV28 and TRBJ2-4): DVKVTQSSRYLVKRTGEKVFLECVQDMDHENMFWYRQDPGLGLRLIYFSYDVKMKEKGDIPEGYSVSREKKERFSLILESASTNQTSMYLCASSALRRNIQYFGAGTRLSVL.

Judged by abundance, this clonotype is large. The CDR3 sequence is CASSSRARGYTDTQYF. The CDR3 DNA sequence: TGTGCCAGCAGCTCCCGCGCGCGGGGGTACACAGATACGCAGTATTTT. The genes are TRBV7-3 and TRBJ2-3; 7 bases fit TRBD2. The V and J ends lost 4 bases and 2 bases, in that order; junction bases with no gene match: 9. Germline V gene lookup returns CDR1 SGHTA and CDR2 FQGTGA. The CDR3 extends over 16 amino acids.

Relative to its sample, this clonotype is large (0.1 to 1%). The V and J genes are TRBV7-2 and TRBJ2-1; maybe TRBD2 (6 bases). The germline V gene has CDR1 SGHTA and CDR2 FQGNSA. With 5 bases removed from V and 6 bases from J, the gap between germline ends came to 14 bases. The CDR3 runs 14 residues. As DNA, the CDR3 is TGTGCCAGCAGCCAACCGGGACTTCCCAATGAGCAGTTCTTC. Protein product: CASSQPGLPNEQFF. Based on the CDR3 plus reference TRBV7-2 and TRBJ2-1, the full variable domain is GAGVSQSPSNKVTEKGKDVELRCDPISGHTALYWYRQSLGQGLEFLIYFQGNSAPDKSGLPSDRFSAERTGGSVSTLTIQRTQQEDSAVYLCASSQPGLPNEQFFGPGTRLTVL.

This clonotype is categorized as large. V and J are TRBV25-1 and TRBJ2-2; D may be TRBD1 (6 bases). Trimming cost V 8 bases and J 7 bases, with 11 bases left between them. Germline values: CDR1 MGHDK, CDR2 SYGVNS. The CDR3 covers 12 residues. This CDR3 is CASEQGIGELFF. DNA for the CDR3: TGTGCCAGCGAACAGGGTATCGGGGAGCTGTTTTTT.

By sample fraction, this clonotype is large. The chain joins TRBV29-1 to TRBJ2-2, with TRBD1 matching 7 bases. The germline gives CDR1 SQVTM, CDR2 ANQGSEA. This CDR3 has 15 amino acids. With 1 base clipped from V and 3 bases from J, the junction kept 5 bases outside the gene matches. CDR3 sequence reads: CSVEGRGLHTGELFF. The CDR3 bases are TGCAGCGTTGAAGGCAGGGGGTTGCACACCGGGGAGCTGTTTTTT.

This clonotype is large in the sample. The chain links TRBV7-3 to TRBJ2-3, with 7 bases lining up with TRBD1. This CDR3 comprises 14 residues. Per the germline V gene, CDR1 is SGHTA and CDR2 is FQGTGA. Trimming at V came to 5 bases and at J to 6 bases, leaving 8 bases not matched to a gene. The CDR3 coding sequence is TGTGCCAGCAGCGGCACAGGGGCCCTGGATACGCAGTATTTT. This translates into CASSGTGALDTQYF.

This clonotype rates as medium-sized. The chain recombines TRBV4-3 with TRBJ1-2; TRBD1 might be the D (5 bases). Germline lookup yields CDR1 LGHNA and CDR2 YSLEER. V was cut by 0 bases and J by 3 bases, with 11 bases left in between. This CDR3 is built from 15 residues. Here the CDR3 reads CASSQDGGTDYGYTF. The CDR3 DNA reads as TGCGCCAGCAGCCAAGATGGGGGGACTGACTATGGCTACACCTTC.

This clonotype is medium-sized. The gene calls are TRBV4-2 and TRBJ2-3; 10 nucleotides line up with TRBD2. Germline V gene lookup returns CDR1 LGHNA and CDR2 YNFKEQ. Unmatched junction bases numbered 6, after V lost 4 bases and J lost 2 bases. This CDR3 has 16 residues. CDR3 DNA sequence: TGTGCCAGCAGCCTGGGTAGCGGGGGGAACACAGATACGCAGTATTTT. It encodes CASSLGSGGNTDTQYF.

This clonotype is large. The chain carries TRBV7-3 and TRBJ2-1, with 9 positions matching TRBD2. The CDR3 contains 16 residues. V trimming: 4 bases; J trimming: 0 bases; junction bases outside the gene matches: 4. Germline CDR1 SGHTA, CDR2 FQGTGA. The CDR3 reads CASSYNSGGSYNEQFF. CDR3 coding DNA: TGTGCCAGCAGCTACAATAGCGGGGGCTCCTACAATGAGCAGTTCTTC. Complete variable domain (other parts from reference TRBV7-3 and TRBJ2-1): GAGVSQTPSNKVTEKGKYVELRCDPISGHTALYWYRQSLGQGPEFLIYFQGTGAADDSGLPNDRFFAVRPEGSVSTLKIQRTERGDSAVYLCASSYNSGGSYNEQFFGPGTRLTVL.

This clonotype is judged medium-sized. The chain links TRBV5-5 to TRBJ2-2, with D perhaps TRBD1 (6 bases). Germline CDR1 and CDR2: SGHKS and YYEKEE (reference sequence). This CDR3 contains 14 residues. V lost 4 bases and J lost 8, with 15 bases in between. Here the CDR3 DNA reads TGTGCCAGCAGCACCTTACAGGGTACGGGGGAGCTGTTTTTT. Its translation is CASSTLQGTGELFF.

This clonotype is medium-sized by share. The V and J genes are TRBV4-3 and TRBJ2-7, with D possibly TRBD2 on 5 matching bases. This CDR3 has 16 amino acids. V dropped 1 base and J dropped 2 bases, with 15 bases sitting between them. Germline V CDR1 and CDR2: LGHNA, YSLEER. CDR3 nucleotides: TGCGCCAGCAGCCAAGCTCTAGCCTTTGACCCCTACGAGCAGTACTTC. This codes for CASSQALAFDPYEQYF.

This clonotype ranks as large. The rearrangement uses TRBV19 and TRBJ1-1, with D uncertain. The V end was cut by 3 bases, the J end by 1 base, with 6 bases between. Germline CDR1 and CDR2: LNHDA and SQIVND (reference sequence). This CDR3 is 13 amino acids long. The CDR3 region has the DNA TGTGCCAGTAGTATTTCCGGGAACACTGAAGCTTTCTTT. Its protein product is CASSISGNTEAFF.

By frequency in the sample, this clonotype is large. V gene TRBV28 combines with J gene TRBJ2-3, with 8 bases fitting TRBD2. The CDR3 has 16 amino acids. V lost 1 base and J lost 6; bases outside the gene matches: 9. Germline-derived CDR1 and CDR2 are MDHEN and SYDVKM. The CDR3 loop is CASSLLAGRVLDTQYF. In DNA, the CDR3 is TGTGCCAGCAGTTTATTAGCGGGGAGGGTTTTGGATACGCAGTATTTT.

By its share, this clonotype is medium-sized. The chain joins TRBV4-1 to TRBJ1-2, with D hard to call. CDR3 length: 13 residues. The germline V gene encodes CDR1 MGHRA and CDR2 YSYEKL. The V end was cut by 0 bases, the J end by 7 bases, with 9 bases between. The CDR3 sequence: CASSQDRPTGYTF. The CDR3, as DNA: TGCGCCAGCAGCCAAGATCGACCCACTGGCTACACCTTC.

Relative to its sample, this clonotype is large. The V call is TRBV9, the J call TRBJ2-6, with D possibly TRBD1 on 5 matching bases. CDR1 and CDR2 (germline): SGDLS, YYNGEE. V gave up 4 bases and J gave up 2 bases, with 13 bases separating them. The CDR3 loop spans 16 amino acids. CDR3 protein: CASSPNQGAGANVLTF. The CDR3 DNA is TGTGCCAGCAGCCCCAATCAAGGGGCTGGGGCCAACGTCCTGACTTTC. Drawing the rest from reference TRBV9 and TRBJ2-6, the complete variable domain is DSGVTQTPKHLITATGQRVTLRCSPRSGDLSVYWYQQSLDQGLQFLIQYYNGEERAKGNILERFSAQQFPDLHSELNLSSLELGDSALYFCASSPNQGAGANVLTFGAGSRLTVL.

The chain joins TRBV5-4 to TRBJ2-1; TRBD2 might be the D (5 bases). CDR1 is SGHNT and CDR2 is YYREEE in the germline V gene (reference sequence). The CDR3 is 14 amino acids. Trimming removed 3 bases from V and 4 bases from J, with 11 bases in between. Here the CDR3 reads CASSSREAYNEQFF. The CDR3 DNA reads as TGTGCCAGCAGCTCTCGGGAAGCTTACAATGAGCAGTTCTTC.

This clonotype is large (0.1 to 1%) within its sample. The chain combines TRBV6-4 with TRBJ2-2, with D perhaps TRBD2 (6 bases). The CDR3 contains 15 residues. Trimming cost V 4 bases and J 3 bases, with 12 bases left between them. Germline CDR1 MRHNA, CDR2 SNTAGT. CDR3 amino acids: CASSGSGEDTGELFF. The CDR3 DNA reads TGTGCCAGCAGTGGCTCTGGGGAGGACACCGGGGAGCTGTTTTTT.

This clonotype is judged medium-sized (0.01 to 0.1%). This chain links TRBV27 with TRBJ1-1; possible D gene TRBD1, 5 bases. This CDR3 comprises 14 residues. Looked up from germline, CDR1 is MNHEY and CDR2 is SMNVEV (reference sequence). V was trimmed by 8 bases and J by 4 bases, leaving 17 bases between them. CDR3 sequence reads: CASRPRGQGTEAFF. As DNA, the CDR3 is TGTGCCAGCCGCCCAAGGGGCCAAGGCACTGAAGCTTTCTTT.

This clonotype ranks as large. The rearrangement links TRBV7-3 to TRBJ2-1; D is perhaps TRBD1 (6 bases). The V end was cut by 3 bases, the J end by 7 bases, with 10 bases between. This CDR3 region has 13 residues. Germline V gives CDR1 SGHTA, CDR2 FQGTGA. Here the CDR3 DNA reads TGTGCCAGCAGCTTGGGGACACGAAATGAGCAGTTCTTC. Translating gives CASSLGTRNEQFF.

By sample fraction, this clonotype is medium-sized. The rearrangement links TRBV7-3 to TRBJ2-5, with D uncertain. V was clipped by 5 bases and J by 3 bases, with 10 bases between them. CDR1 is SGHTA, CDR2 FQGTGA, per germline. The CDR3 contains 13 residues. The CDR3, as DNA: TGTGCCAGCAGCGGCTATCCTGAAGAGACCCAGTACTTC. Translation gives CASSGYPEETQYF.

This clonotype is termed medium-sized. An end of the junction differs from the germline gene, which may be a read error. The chain's CDR3 is CSSSQDSGGLRAEQYF. The CDR3 bases are TGCTCCAGCAGCCAAGATTCAGGTGGACTACGAGCGGAGCAGTACTTC. The V and J genes are TRBV4-3 and TRBJ2-7, with a possible D match to TRBD2 (6 bases). This CDR3 is built from 16 residues. Germline V lookup: CDR1 LGHNA, CDR2 YSLEER.